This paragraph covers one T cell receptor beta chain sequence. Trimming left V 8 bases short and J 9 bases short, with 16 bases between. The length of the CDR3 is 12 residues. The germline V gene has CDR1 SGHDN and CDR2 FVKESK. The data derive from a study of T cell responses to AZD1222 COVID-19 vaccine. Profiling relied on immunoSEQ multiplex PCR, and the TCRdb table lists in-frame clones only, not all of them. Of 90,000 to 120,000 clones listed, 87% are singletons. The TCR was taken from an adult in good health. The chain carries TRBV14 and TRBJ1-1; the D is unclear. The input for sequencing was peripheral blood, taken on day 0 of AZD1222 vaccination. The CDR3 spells CASSVREAKAFF. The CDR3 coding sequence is TGTGCCAGCTCTGTTAGGGAGGCGAAAGCTTTCTTT.